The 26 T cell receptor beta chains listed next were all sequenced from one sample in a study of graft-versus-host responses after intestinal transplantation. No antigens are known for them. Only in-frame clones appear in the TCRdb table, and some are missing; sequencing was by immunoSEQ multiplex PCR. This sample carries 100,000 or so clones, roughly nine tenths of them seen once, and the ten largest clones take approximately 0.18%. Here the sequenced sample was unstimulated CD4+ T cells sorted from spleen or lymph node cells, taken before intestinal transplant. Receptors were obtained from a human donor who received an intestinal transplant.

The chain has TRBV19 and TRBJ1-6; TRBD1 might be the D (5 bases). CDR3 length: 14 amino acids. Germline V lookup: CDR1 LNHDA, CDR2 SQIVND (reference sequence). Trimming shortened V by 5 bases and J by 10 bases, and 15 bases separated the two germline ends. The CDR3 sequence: CASSGSGWESPLHF. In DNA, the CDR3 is TGTGCCAGTAGTGGGTCAGGGTGGGAATCACCCCTCCACTTT.

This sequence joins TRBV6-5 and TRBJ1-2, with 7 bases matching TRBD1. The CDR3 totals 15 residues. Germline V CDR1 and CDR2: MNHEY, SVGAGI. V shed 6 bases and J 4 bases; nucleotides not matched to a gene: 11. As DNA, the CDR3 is TGTGCCAGCAGATTCAGACAGGGCTCCTCCTATGGCTACACCTTC. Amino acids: CASRFRQGSSYGYTF.

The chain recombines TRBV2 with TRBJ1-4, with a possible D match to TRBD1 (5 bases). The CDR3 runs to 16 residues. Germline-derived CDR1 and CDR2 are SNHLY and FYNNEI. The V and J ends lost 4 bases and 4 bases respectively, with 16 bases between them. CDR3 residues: CASSARGQANNEKLFF. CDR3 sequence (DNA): TGTGCCAGCAGTGCGCGGGGCCAGGCAAATAATGAAAAACTGTTTTTT.

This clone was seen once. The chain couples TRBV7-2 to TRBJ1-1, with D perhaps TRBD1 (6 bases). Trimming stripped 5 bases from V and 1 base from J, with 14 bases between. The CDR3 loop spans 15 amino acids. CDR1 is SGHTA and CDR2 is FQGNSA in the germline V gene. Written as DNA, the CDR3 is TGTGCCAGCAGCCGGATGGGGGCGGGGAACACTGAAGCTTTCTTT. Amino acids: CASSRMGAGNTEAFF.

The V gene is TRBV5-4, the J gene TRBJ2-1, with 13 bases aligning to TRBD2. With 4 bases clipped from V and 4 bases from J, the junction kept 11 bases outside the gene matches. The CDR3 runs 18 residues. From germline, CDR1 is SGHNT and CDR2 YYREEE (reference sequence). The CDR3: CASSPHRTSGSVYNEQFF. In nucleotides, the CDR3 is TGTGCCAGCAGCCCACATCGGACTAGCGGGAGTGTGTACAATGAGCAGTTCTTC.

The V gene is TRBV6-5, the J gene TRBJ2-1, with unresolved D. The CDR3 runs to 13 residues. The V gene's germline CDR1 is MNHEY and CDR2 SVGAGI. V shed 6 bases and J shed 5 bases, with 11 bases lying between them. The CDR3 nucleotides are TGTGCCAGCAGCTCCCCGAGGAACAATGAGCAGTTCTTC. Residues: CASSSPRNNEQFF.

CDR3 nucleotides: TGTGCCAGCTCACCACCGGACCAGGGGCGGGATACGCAGTATTTT. This sequence encodes CASSPPDQGRDTQYF. The chain recombines TRBV18 with TRBJ2-3; the D gene is possibly TRBD1 (6 bases). This CDR3 is built from 15 residues. Germline assignment: CDR1 KGHSH and CDR2 LQKENI. Trimming left V 0 bases short and J 6 bases short, with 13 bases between.

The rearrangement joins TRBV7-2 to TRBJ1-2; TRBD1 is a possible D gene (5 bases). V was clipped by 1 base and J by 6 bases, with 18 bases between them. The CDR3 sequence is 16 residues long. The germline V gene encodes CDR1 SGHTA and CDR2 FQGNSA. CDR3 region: CASSLVWAVGAHGYTF. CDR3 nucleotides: TGTGCCAGCAGCTTAGTCTGGGCAGTAGGGGCCCATGGCTACACCTTC.

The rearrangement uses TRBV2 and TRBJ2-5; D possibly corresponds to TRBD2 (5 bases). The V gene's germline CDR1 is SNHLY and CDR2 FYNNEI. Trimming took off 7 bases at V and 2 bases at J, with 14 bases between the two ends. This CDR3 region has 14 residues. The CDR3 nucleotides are TGTGCCAGCAATCGAGCGGCCTTTCAAGAGACCCAGTACTTC. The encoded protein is CASNRAAFQETQYF.

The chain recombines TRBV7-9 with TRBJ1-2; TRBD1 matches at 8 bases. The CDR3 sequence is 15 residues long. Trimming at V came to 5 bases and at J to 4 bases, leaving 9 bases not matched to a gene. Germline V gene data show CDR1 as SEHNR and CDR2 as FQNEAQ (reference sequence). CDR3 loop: CASSGHGQGPYGYTF. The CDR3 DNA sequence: TGTGCCAGCAGCGGCCACGGACAGGGTCCCTATGGCTACACCTTC.

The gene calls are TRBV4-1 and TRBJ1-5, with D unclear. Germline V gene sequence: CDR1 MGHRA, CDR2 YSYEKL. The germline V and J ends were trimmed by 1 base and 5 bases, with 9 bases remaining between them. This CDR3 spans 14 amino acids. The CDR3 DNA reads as TGCGCCAGCAGCCAAGTTTTCGGAGATCAGCCCCAGCATTTT. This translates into CASSQVFGDQPQHF.

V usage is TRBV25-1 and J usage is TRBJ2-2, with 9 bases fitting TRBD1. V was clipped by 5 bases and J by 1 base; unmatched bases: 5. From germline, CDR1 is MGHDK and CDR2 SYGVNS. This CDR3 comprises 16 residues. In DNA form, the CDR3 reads TGTGCCAGCAGTAATCCGGGACAGGGGAACACCGGGGAGCTGTTTTTT. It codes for CASSNPGQGNTGELFF.

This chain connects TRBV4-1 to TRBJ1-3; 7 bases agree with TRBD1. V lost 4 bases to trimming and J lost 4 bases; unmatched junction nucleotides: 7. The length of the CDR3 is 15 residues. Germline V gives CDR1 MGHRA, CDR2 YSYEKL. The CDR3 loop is CASSLPGTAGNTIYF. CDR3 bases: TGCGCCAGCAGCCTCCCGGGGACAGCAGGAAACACCATATATTTT.

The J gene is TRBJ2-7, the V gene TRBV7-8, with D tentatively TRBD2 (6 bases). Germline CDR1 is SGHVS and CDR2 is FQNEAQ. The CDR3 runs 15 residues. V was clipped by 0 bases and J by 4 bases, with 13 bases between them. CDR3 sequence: CASSLAEGLLYEQYF. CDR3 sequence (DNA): TGTGCCAGCAGCTTAGCGGAGGGTTTACTTTACGAGCAGTACTTC.

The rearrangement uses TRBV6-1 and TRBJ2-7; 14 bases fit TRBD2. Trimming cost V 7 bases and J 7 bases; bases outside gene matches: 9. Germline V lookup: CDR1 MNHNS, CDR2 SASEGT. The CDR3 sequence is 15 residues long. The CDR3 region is CASTRGLAGGEEQYF. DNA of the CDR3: TGTGCCAGCACCAGAGGACTAGCGGGAGGTGAGGAGCAGTACTTC.

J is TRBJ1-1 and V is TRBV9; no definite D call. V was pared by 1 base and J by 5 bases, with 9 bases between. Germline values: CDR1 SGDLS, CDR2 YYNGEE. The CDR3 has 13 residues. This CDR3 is CASSVRGDTEAFF. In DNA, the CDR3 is TGTGCCAGCAGCGTACGGGGAGATACTGAAGCTTTCTTT.

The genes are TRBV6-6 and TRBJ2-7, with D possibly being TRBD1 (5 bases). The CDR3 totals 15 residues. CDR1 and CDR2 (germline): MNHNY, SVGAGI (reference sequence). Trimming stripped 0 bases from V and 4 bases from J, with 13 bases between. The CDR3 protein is CASSYSGQGDYEQYF. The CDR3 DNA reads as TGTGCCAGCAGTTACTCTGGGCAGGGCGATTACGAGCAGTACTTC.

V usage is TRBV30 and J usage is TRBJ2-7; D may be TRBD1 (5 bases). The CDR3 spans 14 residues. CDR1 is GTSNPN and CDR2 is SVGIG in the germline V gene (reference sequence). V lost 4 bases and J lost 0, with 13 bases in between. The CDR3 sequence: CAWKADSISYEQYF. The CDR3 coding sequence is TGTGCCTGGAAGGCTGACAGTATCTCCTACGAGCAGTACTTC.

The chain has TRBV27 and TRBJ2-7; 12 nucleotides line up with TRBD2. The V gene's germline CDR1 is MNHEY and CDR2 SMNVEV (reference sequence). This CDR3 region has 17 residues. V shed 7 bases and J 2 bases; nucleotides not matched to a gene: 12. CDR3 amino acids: CASTRTSGTQTPYEQYF. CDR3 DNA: TGTGCCAGCACCCGGACTAGCGGGACCCAAACACCCTACGAGCAGTACTTC.

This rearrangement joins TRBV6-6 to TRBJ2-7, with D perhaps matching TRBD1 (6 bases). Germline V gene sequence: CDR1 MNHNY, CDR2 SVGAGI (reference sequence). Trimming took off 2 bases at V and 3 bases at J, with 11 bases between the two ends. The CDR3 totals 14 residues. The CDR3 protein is CASSYGPGVYEQYF. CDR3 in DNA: TGTGCCAGCAGTTACGGGCCAGGGGTCTACGAGCAGTACTTC.

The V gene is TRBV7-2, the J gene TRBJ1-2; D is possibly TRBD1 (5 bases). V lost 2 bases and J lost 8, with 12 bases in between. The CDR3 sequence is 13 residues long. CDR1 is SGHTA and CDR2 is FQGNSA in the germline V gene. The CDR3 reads CASSLSGGSGYTF. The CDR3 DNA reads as TGTGCCAGCAGCTTATCGGGGGGTTCGGGCTACACCTTC.

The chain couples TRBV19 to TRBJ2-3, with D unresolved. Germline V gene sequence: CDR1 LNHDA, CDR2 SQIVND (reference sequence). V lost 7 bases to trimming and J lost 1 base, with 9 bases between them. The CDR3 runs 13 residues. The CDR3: CASTVRGTDTQYF. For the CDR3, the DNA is TGTGCCAGTACCGTACGGGGCACAGATACGCAGTATTTT.

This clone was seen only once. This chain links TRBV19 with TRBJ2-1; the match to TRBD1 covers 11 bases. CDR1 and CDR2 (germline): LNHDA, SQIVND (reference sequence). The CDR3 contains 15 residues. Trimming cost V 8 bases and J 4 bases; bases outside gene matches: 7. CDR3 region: CASAAGTGGYNEQFF. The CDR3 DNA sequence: TGTGCCAGTGCAGCCGGGACAGGGGGGTACAATGAGCAGTTCTTC.

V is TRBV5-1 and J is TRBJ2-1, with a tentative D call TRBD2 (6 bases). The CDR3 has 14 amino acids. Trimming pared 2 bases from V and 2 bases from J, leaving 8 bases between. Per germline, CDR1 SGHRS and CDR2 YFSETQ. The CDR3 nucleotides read TGCGCCAGCAGCTTACGGGAGACCTACAATGAGCAGTTCTTC. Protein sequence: CASSLRETYNEQFF.

DNA for the CDR3: TGTGCCAGCAGCCGTCCAACAGGGGGTGAAGCTTTCTTT. This gives the protein CASSRPTGGEAFF. V gene TRBV7-2 combines with J gene TRBJ1-1; 8 bases line up with TRBD1. CDR3 length equals 13 residues. V lost 5 bases, J lost 7 bases, and 6 bases stayed unmatched. Germline CDR1 SGHTA, CDR2 FQGNSA.

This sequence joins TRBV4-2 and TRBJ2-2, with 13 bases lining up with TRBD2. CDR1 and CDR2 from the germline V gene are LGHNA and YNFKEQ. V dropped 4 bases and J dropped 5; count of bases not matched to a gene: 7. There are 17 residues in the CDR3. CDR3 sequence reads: CASSPGGLAGVTGELFF. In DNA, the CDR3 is TGTGCCAGCAGCCCCGGCGGACTAGCGGGGGTTACCGGGGAGCTGTTTTTT.